This TCR beta chain was captured in a study of OX40 agonist ivuxolimab in advanced cancers. A word on this clone: Its antigen is unknown.

CDR1 SGHDT and CDR2 YYEEEE come from the germline V gene. The V gene end was trimmed by 4 bases and the J gene end by 4 bases; junction bases not matched to a gene: 12. CDR3 length equals 16 residues. Data came from immunoSEQ multiplex PCR; TCRdb stores just in-frame clones and leaves some out. This sample has 20,000 to 25,000 clones; roughly 82% occur once, and the top ten carry 30% to 40%. Study-level findings and limits: Compared with others, partial responders at 0.1-3.0 mg/kg displayed clonal expansion among the lowest.

The sample here was CD4+ or CD8+ T cells sorted from blood, taken in a trial of the OX40 agonist ivuxolimab. The origin of this receptor is an adult with an advanced solid tumor such as melanoma, head and neck, liver or kidney cancer. The chain combines TRBV5-6 with TRBJ2-3, with 7 nucleotides matching TRBD2. CDR3 sequence reads: CASSPGGGYLADTQYF. The CDR3 nucleotides read TGTGCCAGCAGCCCTGGGGGGGGTTATTTAGCAGATACGCAGTATTTT.